Listed here is a single TCR beta chain. The antigen is not known. The data originate from a study of Tregs in tolerant kidney transplant recipients. The CDR3 has 11 amino acids. The V gene lost 5 bases and the J gene lost 8 bases, with 9 bases spanning the gap. Germline V lookup: CDR1 MDHEN, CDR2 SYDVKM. The method was immunoSEQ multiplex PCR; TCRdb's version includes in-frame clones alone and lacks a portion of them. The repertoire holds 69,000 or so clones, with around 90% as singletons. General study points: Few patients were studied, so findings need validation in larger groups. Antigen-driven expansion was suggested because donor-specific Tregs expanded more than all Tregs in tolerant patients.

Sequencing was performed on CD4+ T cells from blood, taken before the transplant. This clonotype was sampled from a human donor who received a combined kidney and bone marrow transplant. This chain uses TRBV28 with TRBJ1-2, with D unclear. CDR3: CASSAQRGYTF. CDR3 DNA sequence: TGTGCCAGCAGTGCCCAGCGGGGCTACACCTTC.